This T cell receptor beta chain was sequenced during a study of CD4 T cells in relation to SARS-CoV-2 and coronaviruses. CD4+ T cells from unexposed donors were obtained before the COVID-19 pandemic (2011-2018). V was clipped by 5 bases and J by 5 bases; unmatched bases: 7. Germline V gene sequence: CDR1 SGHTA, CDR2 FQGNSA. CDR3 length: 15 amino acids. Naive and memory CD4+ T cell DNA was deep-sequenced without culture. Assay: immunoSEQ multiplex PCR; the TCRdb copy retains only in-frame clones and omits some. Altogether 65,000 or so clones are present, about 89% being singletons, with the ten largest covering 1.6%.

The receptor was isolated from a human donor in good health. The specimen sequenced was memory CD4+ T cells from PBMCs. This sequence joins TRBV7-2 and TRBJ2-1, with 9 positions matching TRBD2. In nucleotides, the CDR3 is TGTGCCAGCAGCCCCATAGCGGGGGTGGACAATGAGCAGTTCTTC. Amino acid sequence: CASSPIAGVDNEQFF.